The next 24 T cell receptor beta chains were all read from a single sample in a study of beta chain features in type 1 diabetes. Expressed TCRB transcripts got sequenced, as all isolated RNA was reverse transcribed. Data came from immunoSEQ multiplex PCR; TCRdb stores just in-frame clones and leaves some out. The sample has under 450,000 clones, 14% seen once. Sequencing was carried out using naive CD4+ T cells from blood. These receptors were collected from a young man in good health.

A few counts support this clone. The V call is TRBV5-1, the J call TRBJ2-1, with D possibly matching TRBD2 (5 bases). Germline V gene sequence: CDR1 SGHRS, CDR2 YFSETQ. The CDR3 consists of 17 residues. Trimming cost V 3 bases and J 4 bases, with 20 bases left between them. The CDR3 region has the DNA TGCGCCAGCAGCTCCCGGACGGGCGGAGGACCGTACAATGAGCAGTTCTTC. It translates to CASSSRTGGGPYNEQFF.

V is TRBV30 and J is TRBJ1-2; 7 positions agree with TRBD1. The CDR3 has 12 residues. From germline, CDR1 is GTSNPN and CDR2 SVGIG (reference sequence). Losses at the gene ends were 5 bases for V and 5 bases for J; bases not matched to a gene: 5. The CDR3 loop is CAWYGTAYGYTF. In DNA, the CDR3 is TGTGCCTGGTACGGGACAGCATATGGCTACACCTTC.

The rearrangement uses TRBV28 and TRBJ2-7; possibly TRBD1 or TRBD2 for D (6 bases each). The CDR3 sequence is 17 residues long. Trimming left V 5 bases short and J 2 bases short, with 22 bases between. In germline, CDR1 is MDHEN, CDR2 SYDVKM. The CDR3 coding sequence is TGTGCCAGCAGTCCCCTTTCGGGGGCCAGGGGTCCCTACGAGCAGTACGTC. Its translation: CASSPLSGARGPYEQYV.

The chain joins TRBV5-1 to TRBJ2-1; D unresolved. CDR3 length: 16 residues. V was shortened by 1 base and J by 0 bases, with 11 bases between the two germline ends. The germline V gene has CDR1 SGHRS and CDR2 YFSETQ. The CDR3 DNA is TGCGCCAGCAGCTTGACGGGCACAAGCTCCTACAATGAGCAGTTCTTC. Protein product: CASSLTGTSSYNEQFF.

This clone was seen only a few times. This chain connects TRBV27 to TRBJ2-7; 10 nucleotides match TRBD2. CDR3 size: 16 residues. The V gene end was trimmed by 5 bases and the J gene end by 0 bases; junction bases not matched to a gene: 7. CDR1 MNHEY and CDR2 SMNVEV come from the germline V gene (reference sequence). The CDR3 reads CASSLELAGSSYEQYV. The CDR3 region has the DNA TGTGCCAGCAGTCTGGAACTAGCGGGGAGCTCCTACGAGCAGTACGTC.

The chain uses TRBV15 and TRBJ2-1; unclear D gene. There are 13 residues in the CDR3. Between the trimmed V and J ends, which lost 0 bases and 11 bases, there was a span of 11 bases. Germline assignment: CDR1 LNHNV and CDR2 YYDKDF (reference sequence). In nucleotides, the CDR3 is TGTGCCACCAGCAGAGACAAACCTTCCCAGCAGTTCTTC. It translates to CATSRDKPSQQFF.

This clone was recorded a few times. The CDR3 loop is CASSTRQNNEQFF. The CDR3 DNA sequence: TGTGCCAGCAGCACTAGACAGAACAATGAGCAGTTCTTC. This chain connects TRBV7-3 to TRBJ2-1; D could derive from TRBD1 or TRBD2 (5 bases each). V lost 5 bases to trimming and J lost 5 bases, with 10 bases between them. Germline CDR1 and CDR2: SGHTA and FQGTGA. The CDR3 loop spans 13 amino acids.

This clone occurred a few times. The junction shows a germline mismatch at one end, possibly a read error. The J gene is TRBJ2-5, the V gene TRBV6-6; D is ambiguous. This CDR3 comprises 14 residues. Germline assignment: CDR1 MNHNY and CDR2 SVGAGI (reference sequence). CDR3 nucleotides: TGTGCCAGCAGTTACTCGTCCATCCAAGGGACCCAGTACTTC. Its protein is CASSYSSIQGTQYF.

This rearrangement joins TRBV27 to TRBJ1-2; D not resolved. The CDR3 spans 15 residues. CDR1 is MNHEY and CDR2 is SMNVEV in the germline V gene (reference sequence). Trimming removed 3 bases from V and 2 bases from J, with 13 bases in between. The CDR3 region has the DNA TGTGCCAGCAGTTTTAACCCGCCTAACAACTATGGCTACACCTTC. Translation gives CASSFNPPNNYGYTF.

This clone was found a few times. This chain uses TRBV21-1 with TRBJ2-3. TRBV21-1 is classified as a pseudogene. This CDR3 region has 14 residues. CDR3 coding DNA: TGTGCCCCTGGAGGGGGGACTAGCACAGATACGCAGTATTTT. Protein: CAPGGGTSTDTQYF.

This chain connects TRBV9 to TRBJ2-6, with 11 positions matching TRBD2. Unmatched junction bases numbered 8, after V lost 3 bases and J lost 0 bases. Germline V gene lookup returns CDR1 SGDLS and CDR2 YYNGEE. The CDR3 length is 19 residues. The CDR3 bases are TGTGCCAGCAGCGCTAACATAGCGGGAGGGGTCTCTGGGGCCAACGTCCTGACTTTC. Amino acids: CASSANIAGGVSGANVLTF.

As concerns this clone: Other nucleotide sequences in the sample specify the same CDR3. This chain joins TRBV30 and TRBJ1-1; D is ambiguous. Germline V gene data show CDR1 as GTSNPN and CDR2 as SVGIG (reference sequence). V lost 2 bases to trimming and J lost 0 bases, with 7 bases between them. This CDR3 comprises 13 residues. CDR3: CAWSSQMNTEAFF. The CDR3 DNA reads as TGTGCCTGGAGTTCCCAGATGAACACTGAAGCTTTCTTT.

The rearrangement links TRBV29-1 to TRBJ2-3; 9 nucleotides match TRBD2. CDR1 and CDR2 (germline): SQVTM, ANQGSEA. The CDR3 has 13 residues. V lost 7 bases and J lost 6; bases outside the gene matches: 8. The CDR3 DNA follows: TGCAGCGCCGGCGGGGGGGCCTGGGATACGCAGTATTTT. Translated, it gives CSAGGGAWDTQYF.

This sequence joins TRBV9 and TRBJ2-1, with D possibly TRBD2 on 5 matching bases. Germline CDR1 is SGDLS and CDR2 is YYNGEE. The CDR3 covers 16 residues. Trimming left V 4 bases short and J 0 bases short, with 14 bases between. CDR3 protein: CASSQEGGYSYNEQFF. CDR3 nucleotides: TGTGCCAGCAGCCAAGAGGGTGGGTACTCCTACAATGAGCAGTTCTTC.

J is TRBJ2-1 and V is TRBV27; weak D call: TRBD1 (6 bases). Trimming removed 7 bases from V and 2 bases from J, with 15 bases in between. The germline V gene has CDR1 MNHEY and CDR2 SMNVEV (reference sequence). The CDR3 consists of 15 residues. The CDR3 loop is CASMGAGPTYNEQFF. For the CDR3, the DNA is TGTGCCAGCATGGGGGCGGGTCCCACCTACAATGAGCAGTTCTTC.

This clone was observed a few times. The rearrangement uses TRBV2 and TRBJ2-5; 10 nucleotides line up with TRBD1. Germline values: CDR1 SNHLY, CDR2 FYNNEI. J lost 2 bases, V lost 5 bases, and 2 bases had no gene match. CDR3 length equals 14 residues. CDR3 coding DNA: TGTGCCAGCAGTAAGGACAGGGGGCAAGAGACCCAGTACTTC. Protein sequence: CASSKDRGQETQYF.

The chain links TRBV9 to TRBJ2-1, with TRBD2 matching 12 bases. Germline CDR1 SGDLS, CDR2 YYNGEE. J gave up 5 bases and V 3 bases, and 3 bases lay outside the gene matches. CDR3 length: 15 residues. Here the CDR3 DNA reads TGTGCCAGCAGCGCCCTAGCGGGAGGGGACAATGAGCAGTTCTTC. This encodes CASSALAGGDNEQFF. The entire variable domain, with the rest obtained from reference TRBV9 and TRBJ2-1, is as follows: DSGVTQTPKHLITATGQRVTLRCSPRSGDLSVYWYQQSLDQGLQFLIQYYNGEERAKGNILERFSAQQFPDLHSELNLSSLELGDSALYFCASSALAGGDNEQFFGPGTRLTVL.

The rearrangement joins TRBV5-6 to TRBJ1-5; weak D call: TRBD1 (5 bases). Germline V gives CDR1 SGHDT, CDR2 YYEEEE. CDR3 size: 14 residues. Deletions cut 3 bases from V and 1 base from J, with 8 bases between. The CDR3 reads CASSYRGSNQPQHF. CDR3 DNA sequence: TGTGCCAGCAGCTATAGGGGAAGCAATCAGCCCCAGCATTTT.

The table lists this clone with a few counts. J is TRBJ1-1 and V is TRBV18; D is unclear. Per germline, CDR1 KGHSH and CDR2 LQKENI. This CDR3 spans 16 amino acids. Trimming shortened V by 1 base and J by 0 bases, and 12 bases separated the two germline ends. The CDR3 coding sequence is TGTGCCAGCTCACCACTAACTGAAACATTGAACACTGAAGCTTTCTTT. This gives the protein CASSPLTETLNTEAFF.

In this sample, this clone turned up many times. The chain couples TRBV30 to TRBJ2-7; D gene ambiguous. Germline V gene lookup returns CDR1 GTSNPN and CDR2 SVGIG (reference sequence). The CDR3 contains 12 residues. Trimming shortened V by 2 bases and J by 1 base, and 6 bases separated the two germline ends. CDR3 in amino acids: CAWSSGSYEQYV. In nucleotides, the CDR3 is TGTGCCTGGAGTTCCGGATCCTACGAGCAGTACGTC.

V gene TRBV4-3 combines with J gene TRBJ2-4; unclear D gene. Trimming took 0 bases from V and 1 from J, leaving 13 bases between them. The CDR3 runs 17 residues. Germline assignment: CDR1 LGHNA and CDR2 YSLEER. CDR3 amino acids: CASSQDSGLGAKNIQYF. The CDR3 nucleotides read TGCGCCAGCAGCCAAGATTCGGGTTTGGGGGCCAAAAACATTCAGTACTTC.

The rearrangement uses TRBV9 and TRBJ2-1; D is possibly TRBD1 (6 bases). Trimming pared 5 bases from V and 8 bases from J, leaving 17 bases between. The V gene's germline CDR1 is SGDLS and CDR2 YYNGEE. This CDR3 comprises 14 residues. In DNA form, the CDR3 reads TGTGCCAGCAGATTCCGGGACACCTATCATGAGCAGTTCTTC. It codes for CASRFRDTYHEQFF.

This clone was observed once. The chain carries TRBV5-1 and TRBJ2-2; unclear D gene. CDR3 length equals 14 residues. The V and J ends lost 5 bases and 6 bases respectively, with 14 bases between them. The germline gives CDR1 SGHRS, CDR2 YFSETQ. The CDR3 DNA reads TGCGCCAGCAGTAGCTTGACCCAGGCCGGGGAGCTGTTTTTT. Encoded protein: CASSSLTQAGELFF.

The CDR3 sequence: CSAGNYGYTF. The DNA of the CDR3 is TGCAGTGCTGGGAATTATGGCTACACCTTC. The chain links TRBV20-1 to TRBJ1-2; no clear D. The V end lost 5 bases, the J end lost 5 bases, and 6 bases lay between the germline ends. This CDR3 has 10 amino acids. Germline assignment: CDR1 DFQATT and CDR2 SNEGSKA (reference sequence).